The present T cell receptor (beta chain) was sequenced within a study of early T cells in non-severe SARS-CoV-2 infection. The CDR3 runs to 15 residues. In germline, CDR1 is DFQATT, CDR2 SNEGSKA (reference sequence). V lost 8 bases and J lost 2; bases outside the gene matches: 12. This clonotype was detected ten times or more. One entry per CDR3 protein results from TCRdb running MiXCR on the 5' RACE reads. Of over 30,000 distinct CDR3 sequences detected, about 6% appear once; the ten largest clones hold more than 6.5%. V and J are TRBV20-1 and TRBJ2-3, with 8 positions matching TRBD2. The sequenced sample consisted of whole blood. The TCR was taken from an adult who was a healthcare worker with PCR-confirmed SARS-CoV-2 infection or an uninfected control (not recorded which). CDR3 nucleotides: TGCAGTCATCACGGGACTAGAAAAAACACAGATACGCAGTATTTT. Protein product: CSHHGTRKNTDTQYF.